This T cell receptor beta chain is from a study of T cell responses to AZD1222 COVID-19 vaccine. The length of the CDR3 is 13 residues. V was cut by 6 bases and J by 4 bases, with 10 bases left in between. CDR1 and CDR2 from the germline V gene are MNHEY and SVGAGI. Repertoires were generated with immunoSEQ multiplex PCR, while TCRdb's copy carries only in-frame clones and drops some. The table shows more than 75,000 clones, with roughly nine tenths occurring only once. This sequence joins TRBV6-5 and TRBJ1-3, with D maybe TRBD1 (5 bases). Sample: peripheral blood, taken on day 0 of AZD1222 vaccination. The sequence was obtained from an adult in good health. CDR3 residues: CASSSPGGNTIYF. The CDR3 DNA reads as TGTGCCAGCAGCTCCCCAGGGGGAAACACCATATATTTT.